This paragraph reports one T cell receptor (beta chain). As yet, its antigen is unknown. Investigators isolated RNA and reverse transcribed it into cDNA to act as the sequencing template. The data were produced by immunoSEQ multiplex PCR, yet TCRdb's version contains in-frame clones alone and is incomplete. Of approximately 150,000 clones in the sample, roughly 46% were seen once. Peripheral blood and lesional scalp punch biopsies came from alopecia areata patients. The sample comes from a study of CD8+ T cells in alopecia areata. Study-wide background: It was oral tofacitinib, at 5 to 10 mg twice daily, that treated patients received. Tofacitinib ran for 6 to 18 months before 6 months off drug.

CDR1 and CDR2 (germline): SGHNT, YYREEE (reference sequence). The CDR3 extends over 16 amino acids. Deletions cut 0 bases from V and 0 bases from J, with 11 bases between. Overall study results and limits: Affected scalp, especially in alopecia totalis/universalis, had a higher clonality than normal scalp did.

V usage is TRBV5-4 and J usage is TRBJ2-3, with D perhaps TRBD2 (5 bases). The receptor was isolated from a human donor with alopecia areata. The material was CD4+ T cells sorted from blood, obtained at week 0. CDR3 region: CASSLEVAGSTDTQYF. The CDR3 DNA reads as TGTGCCAGCAGCTTGGAGGTGGCGGGTAGCACAGATACGCAGTATTTT.